This T cell receptor beta chain was obtained from a study of blood T cell repertoires in COVID-19. Study details: Italy, Spain and the United States were the sources of the convalescent and acute COVID-19 samples. Sources were T cells, B-cell-depleted T cells, or PBMCs; the material itself was cDNA or gDNA.

Germline V gene sequence: CDR1 SEHNR, CDR2 FQNEAQ (reference sequence). V lost 5 bases, J lost 5 bases, and 7 bases stayed unmatched. This CDR3 is 15 amino acids long. In the study's own analysis: Amplification with reference gene primers provided the estimates of nucleated cell counts. The assay was immunoSEQ multiplex PCR, and TCRdb's table has in-frame clones only and misses some. The V and J calls and the clone size are those of that table, but D and trimming were determined from the DNA. The table has 150,000 to 200,000 clones, about 85% seen once. This clone was recorded only once. The TCR sequence derives from a man between 65 and 85 years old who had recovered from COVID-19. Material: peripheral blood. The chain combines TRBV7-9 with TRBJ2-5; 11 bases are a match to TRBD2. CDR3 bases: TGTGCCAGCAGCCCAACTAGCGGGAGAGGGGAGACCCAGTACTTC. Translating it yields CASSPTSGRGETQYF.